These T cell receptor beta chains were read from a single sample in a study of blood T cell repertoires in COVID-19. Sequencing used immunoSEQ multiplex PCR; TCRdb keeps in-frame clones, though not all of them. Of about 190,000 clones detected, about 83% appear once; the ten largest clones hold more than 4.5%. The material sequenced was peripheral blood. These receptors were collected from a woman in her 70s with active or convalescent COVID-19. Each CDR3 is given with its conserved first and last residue. Fields, in order: J gene, V gene, CDR3 protein.

j_call: TRBJ2-5; v_call: TRBV24-1; cdr3_aa: CATSDPGTSGQETQYF
j_call: TRBJ2-3; v_call: TRBV6-5; cdr3_aa: CASSYRGGTQYF
j_call: TRBJ2-7; v_call: TRBV5-1; cdr3_aa: CASSALGQGAYEQYF
j_call: TRBJ1-1; v_call: TRBV7-3; cdr3_aa: CASSIQENTEAFF
j_call: TRBJ2-7; v_call: TRBV5-1; cdr3_aa: CASSPGLNEQYF
j_call: TRBJ2-7; v_call: TRBV5-6; cdr3_aa: CASSFGTGLVSYEQYF
j_call: TRBJ2-3; v_call: TRBV6-5; cdr3_aa: CASRGGLIDTQYF
j_call: TRBJ2-1; v_call: TRBV4-1; cdr3_aa: CASSQEGATYNEQFF
j_call: TRBJ2-7; v_call: TRBV27; cdr3_aa: CASSLATGGVSYEQYF
j_call: TRBJ1-6; v_call: TRBV28; cdr3_aa: CASSLGLSNSPLHF
j_call: TRBJ2-5; v_call: TRBV11-1; cdr3_aa: CASSRTSGKVAETQYF
j_call: TRBJ1-1; v_call: TRBV5-4; cdr3_aa: CASSLQGPIARQEAFF
j_call: TRBJ2-1; v_call: TRBV11-2; cdr3_aa: CASSLALGTGTFEQFF
j_call: TRBJ2-3; v_call: TRBV10-2; cdr3_aa: CASSESGTAFPDTQYF
j_call: TRBJ2-7; v_call: TRBV2; cdr3_aa: CASRLPRLAGDKLDSDEQYF
j_call: TRBJ2-4; v_call: TRBV4-1; cdr3_aa: CASSQGPSGGLAKNIQYF
j_call: TRBJ2-7; v_call: TRBV20-1; cdr3_aa: CSATGHNEQYF
j_call: TRBJ2-1; v_call: TRBV2; cdr3_aa: CASSSGSYNEQFF
j_call: TRBJ2-6; v_call: TRBV21-1; cdr3_aa: CASSNLGQGRSGANVLTF
j_call: TRBJ1-2; v_call: TRBV7-9; cdr3_aa: CASSLTGGSGYTF
j_call: TRBJ1-1; v_call: TRBV5-3; cdr3_aa: CARSLGGTGVWSTEAFF
j_call: TRBJ2-3; v_call: TRBV9; cdr3_aa: CASSVAVREGGTDTQYF
j_call: TRBJ1-2; v_call: TRBV5-1; cdr3_aa: CASSYYRRDRGPVGYGYTF
j_call: TRBJ2-3; v_call: TRBV27; cdr3_aa: CASSPGLAGFGTQYF
j_call: TRBJ1-2; v_call: TRBV24-1; cdr3_aa: CATSDLWTAQNYGYTF
j_call: TRBJ1-1; v_call: TRBV18; cdr3_aa: CASSLRTEAFF
j_call: TRBJ2-3; v_call: TRBV7-6; cdr3_aa: CASSRGGARTDTQYF
j_call: TRBJ2-2; v_call: TRBV12-5; cdr3_aa: CASGLPRENTGELFF
j_call: TRBJ2-4; v_call: TRBV19; cdr3_aa: CASSQGHLNIQYF
j_call: TRBJ2-3; v_call: TRBV28; cdr3_aa: CATSGSWEGTDTQYF
j_call: TRBJ1-5; v_call: TRBV28; cdr3_aa: CASSPLGASNQPQHF
j_call: TRBJ2-7; v_call: TRBV18; cdr3_aa: CASSPAGGSSYEQYF
j_call: TRBJ2-7; v_call: TRBV6-1; cdr3_aa: CASSESRGSGTSYEQYF
j_call: TRBJ2-3; v_call: TRBV7-3; cdr3_aa: CASSPSEGSDTQYF
j_call: TRBJ2-3; v_call: TRBV2; cdr3_aa: CASSENGLPTDTQYF
j_call: TRBJ2-5; v_call: TRBV7-6; cdr3_aa: CASSLRLTGVETQYF
j_call: TRBJ2-7; v_call: TRBV6-1; cdr3_aa: CASSEADRRPYEQYF
j_call: TRBJ1-1; v_call: TRBV11-2; cdr3_aa: CASGQGGMAFF
j_call: TRBJ2-3; v_call: TRBV4-1; cdr3_aa: CASSQDPGLAGATQYF
j_call: TRBJ2-7; v_call: TRBV19; cdr3_aa: CASSILGQGAYEQYF
j_call: TRBJ1-3; v_call: TRBV4-1; cdr3_aa: CASSQGRASGNTIYF
j_call: TRBJ2-1; v_call: TRBV7-3; cdr3_aa: CASSEQLENEQFF
j_call: TRBJ2-1; v_call: TRBV5-1; cdr3_aa: CASSLAAGGGGEQFF
j_call: TRBJ2-5; v_call: TRBV2; cdr3_aa: CASSEVGALQETQYF
j_call: TRBJ1-5; v_call: TRBV19; cdr3_aa: CASSRTEDSNQPQHF
j_call: TRBJ1-1; v_call: TRBV5-1; cdr3_aa: CASQGTGPTEAFF
j_call: TRBJ2-7; v_call: TRBV6-2/TRBV6-3; cdr3_aa: CASSSRLAGNYEQYF
j_call: TRBJ1-1; v_call: TRBV7-9; cdr3_aa: CASSPRDRVSEAFF